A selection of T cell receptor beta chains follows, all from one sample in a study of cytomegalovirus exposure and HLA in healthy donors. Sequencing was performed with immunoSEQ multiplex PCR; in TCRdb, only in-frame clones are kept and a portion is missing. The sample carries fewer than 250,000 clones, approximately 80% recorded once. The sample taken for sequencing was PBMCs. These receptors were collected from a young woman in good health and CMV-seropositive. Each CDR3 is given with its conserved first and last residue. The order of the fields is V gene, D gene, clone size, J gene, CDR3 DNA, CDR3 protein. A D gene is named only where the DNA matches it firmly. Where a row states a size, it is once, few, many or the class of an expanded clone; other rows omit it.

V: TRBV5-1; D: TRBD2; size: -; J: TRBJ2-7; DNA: TGCGCCAGCAGCTTAGCTAGCGGGGGGTCCTACGAGCAGTACTTC; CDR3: CASSLASGGSYEQYF
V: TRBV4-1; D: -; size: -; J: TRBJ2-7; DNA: TGCGCCAGCAGCCAAGTCCAGGGTAACTACGAGCAGTACTTC; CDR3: CASSQVQGNYEQYF
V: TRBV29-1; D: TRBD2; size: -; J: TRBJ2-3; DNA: TGCAGCTTCGGGACTAGCGGGAGCCGAGGTACGCAGTATTTT; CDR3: CSFGTSGSRGTQYF
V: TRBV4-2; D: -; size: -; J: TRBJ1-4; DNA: TGTGCCAGCAGCCAAGAAGGCGGGGTGGATGAAAAACTGTTTTTT; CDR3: CASSQEGGVDEKLFF
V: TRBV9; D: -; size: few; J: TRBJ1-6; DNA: TGTGCCAGCAGCGTAGGGGGAGAGTTTGGATCACCCCTCCACTTT; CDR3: CASSVGGEFGSPLHF
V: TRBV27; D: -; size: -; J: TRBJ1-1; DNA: TGTGCCAGCAGACCAATCGGGATAATGAACACTGAAGCTTTCTTT; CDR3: CASRPIGIMNTEAFF
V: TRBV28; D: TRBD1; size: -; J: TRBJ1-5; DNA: TGTGCCAGCAGTTTTGGGCAGGGGGTCGTTCAGCCCCAGCATTTT; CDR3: CASSFGQGVVQPQHF
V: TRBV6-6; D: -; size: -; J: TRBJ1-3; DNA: TGTGCCAGCAGTCTAGACAGTCCCGGAAACACCATATATTTT; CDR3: CASSLDSPGNTIYF
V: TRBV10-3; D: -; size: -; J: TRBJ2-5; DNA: TGTGCCATCAGTGAGGGGACATCCATGGAGACCCAGTACTTC; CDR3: CAISEGTSMETQYF
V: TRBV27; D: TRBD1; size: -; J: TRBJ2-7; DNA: TGTGCCAGCAGTTTGCGCAGACAGGGCTACTACGAGCAGTACTTC; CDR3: CASSLRRQGYYEQYF
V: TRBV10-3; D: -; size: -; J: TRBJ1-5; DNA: TGTGCCATCAGTGAGTCAGGGGCGGGGAACCAGCCCCAGCATTTT; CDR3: CAISESGAGNQPQHF
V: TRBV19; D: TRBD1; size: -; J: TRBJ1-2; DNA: TGTGCCAGTACGGGGACAGAACTTAACTATGGCTACACCTTC; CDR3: CASTGTELNYGYTF
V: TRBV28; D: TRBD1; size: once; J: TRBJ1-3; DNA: TGTGCCAGCAGTTTGGGACAGGGGCTAAAGAGCTCTGGAAACACCATATATTTT; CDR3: CASSLGQGLKSSGNTIYF
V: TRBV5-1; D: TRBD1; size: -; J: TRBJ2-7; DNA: TGCGCCAGCAGCTTGGGGACAGGGGGATACGAGCAGTACTTC; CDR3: CASSLGTGGYEQYF
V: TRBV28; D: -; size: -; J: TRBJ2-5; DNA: TGTGCCAGCAGTTTATTATCGGAGACCCAGTACTTC; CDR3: CASSLLSETQYF
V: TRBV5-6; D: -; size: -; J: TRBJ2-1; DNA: TGTGCCAGCAGCAGTACCGGGACACCATACAATGAGCAGTTCTTC; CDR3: CASSSTGTPYNEQFF
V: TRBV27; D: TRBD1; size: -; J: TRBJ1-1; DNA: TGTGCCAGCAGTACGAGACAGGGAAGAACTGAAGCTTTCTTT; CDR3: CASSTRQGRTEAFF
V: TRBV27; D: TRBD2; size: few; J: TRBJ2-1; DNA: TGTGCCAGCAAAGGACTAGCGGGGGGCGGCAATGAGCAGTTCTTC; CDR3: CASKGLAGGGNEQFF
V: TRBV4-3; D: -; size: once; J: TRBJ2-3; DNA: TGCGCCAGCAGCCCTGATAGGTTGGCGGAGATATACACAGATACGCAGTATTTT; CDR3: CASSPDRLAEIYTDTQYF
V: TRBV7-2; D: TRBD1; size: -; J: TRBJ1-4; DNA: TGTGCCAGCAGCCCCGGGACAGGATATCTTAATGAAAAACTGTTTTTT; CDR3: CASSPGTGYLNEKLFF
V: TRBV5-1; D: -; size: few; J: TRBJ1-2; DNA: TGCGCCAGCAGCTTGTCAGGGGATGGCTACACCTTC; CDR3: CASSLSGDGYTF
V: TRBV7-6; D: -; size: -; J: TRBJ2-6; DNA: TGTGCCAGCAGCACATCCCTCCCCGGCGGCCGGTCATCTGGGGCCAACGTCCTGACTTTC; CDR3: CASSTSLPGGRSSGANVLTF
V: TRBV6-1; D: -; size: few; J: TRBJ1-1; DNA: TGTGCCAGCAGTGACCAGGCGGACAGAGGCACTGAAGCTTTCTTT; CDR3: CASSDQADRGTEAFF
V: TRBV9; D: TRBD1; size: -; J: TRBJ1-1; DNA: TGTGCCAGCAGCGCCGGGACAGGGATAGGTAACACTGAAGCTTTCTTT; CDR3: CASSAGTGIGNTEAFF
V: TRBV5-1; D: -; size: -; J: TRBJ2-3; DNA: TGCGCCAGCAGCTCCCCTCCACCCCTGGACACATACACAGATACGCAGTATTTT; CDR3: CASSSPPPLDTYTDTQYF
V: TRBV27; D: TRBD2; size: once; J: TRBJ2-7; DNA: TGTAGTAGCGGGAGCTCCTACGAGCAGTACTTC; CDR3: CSSGSSYEQYF
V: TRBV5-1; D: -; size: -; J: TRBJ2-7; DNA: TGCGCCAGCAGCTTGACGCCGGACAAGAGCTACGAGCAGTACTTC; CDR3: CASSLTPDKSYEQYF
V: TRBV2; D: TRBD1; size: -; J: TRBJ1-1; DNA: TGTGCCAGCACCTTGACAGGGGGCAGGGCTGAAGCTTTCTTT; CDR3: CASTLTGGRAEAFF
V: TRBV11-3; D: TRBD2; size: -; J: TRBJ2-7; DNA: TGTGCCAGCAGCTTAGCCCTAGCGGGAGTCAGTTCCGAGCAGTACTTC; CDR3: CASSLALAGVSSEQYF